Below, 25 T cell receptor beta chains from the same sample are listed, as sequenced in a study of T cell repertoires in ileal Crohn's disease. Sequencing used immunoSEQ multiplex PCR; TCRdb keeps in-frame clones, though not all of them. The data contain 16,000 or so clones, about 90% of them singletons. Sample: ileal tissue. The receptors were sampled from an adult with Crohn's disease.

The V gene is TRBV30, the J gene TRBJ1-5, with 8 bases aligning to TRBD1. Germline V gene data show CDR1 as GTSNPN and CDR2 as SVGIG (reference sequence). CDR3 length: 16 amino acids. J was trimmed by 6 bases and V by 3 bases; bases with no gene match: 13. In DNA, the CDR3 is TGTGCCTGGAGCCTACGTGACAGGGGTTCTGGTCAGCCCCAGCATTTT. Translation: CAWSLRDRGSGQPQHF.

The chain recombines TRBV10-3 with TRBJ1-1; no reliable D call. The CDR3 runs to 13 residues. Germline V gene lookup returns CDR1 ENHRY and CDR2 SYGVKD. V was clipped by 5 bases and J by 1 base, with 8 bases between them. The CDR3 region is CAISWGENTEAFF. The CDR3 nucleotides are TGTGCCATCAGTTGGGGAGAGAACACTGAAGCTTTCTTT.

CDR3 sequence (DNA): TGTGCCAGCAGTCCGGGACAGTCCTACGAGCAGTACTTC. Its protein is CASSPGQSYEQYF. The chain combines TRBV28 with TRBJ2-7; TRBD1 matches at 7 bases. J gave up 1 base and V 5 bases, and 2 bases lay outside the gene matches. Looked up from germline, CDR1 is MDHEN and CDR2 is SYDVKM. This CDR3 has 13 amino acids.

The genes are TRBV6-5 and TRBJ1-1; maybe TRBD1 (6 bases). Germline CDR1 MNHEY, CDR2 SVGAGI. The CDR3 has 15 residues. Trimming took off 6 bases at V and 1 base at J, with 15 bases between the two ends. This chain's CDR3 is CASSPRPRGNTEAFF. CDR3 nucleotides: TGTGCCAGCAGCCCACGCCCCAGGGGGAACACTGAAGCTTTCTTT.

The V gene is TRBV14, the J gene TRBJ1-1; D not certain. V lost 3 bases and J lost 4, with 9 bases in between. The CDR3 covers 13 residues. Germline CDR1 and CDR2: SGHDN and FVKESK. CDR3 in amino acids: CASSHRGGTEAFF. The CDR3 region has the DNA TGTGCCAGCAGCCACCGGGGTGGCACTGAAGCTTTCTTT. The variable domain in full, with the rest retrieved from reference TRBV14 and TRBJ1-1, is EAGVTQFPSHSVIEKGQTVTLRCDPISGHDNLYWYRRVMGKEIKFLLHFVKESKQDESGMPNNRFLAERTGGTYSTLKVQPAELEDSGVYFCASSHRGGTEAFFGQGTRLTVV.

V is TRBV19 and J is TRBJ2-7; 12 bases map to TRBD1. The CDR3 totals 15 residues. The germline CDR1 and CDR2 sequences are LNHDA and SQIVND (reference sequence). V gave up 5 bases and J gave up 7 bases; unmatched junction bases: 9. The CDR3 spells CASSLPGQGAKEQYF. CDR3 bases: TGTGCCAGTAGTCTACCGGGACAGGGGGCCAAGGAGCAGTACTTC.

The V gene is TRBV7-9, the J gene TRBJ2-2; D is perhaps TRBD2 (6 bases). Germline assignment: CDR1 SEHNR and CDR2 FQNEAQ (reference sequence). CDR3 length: 14 residues. V shed 4 bases and J shed 6 bases, with 12 bases lying between them. The CDR3 nucleotides read TGTGCCAGCAGCTGGGACTTCGGTCCCGGGGAGCTGTTTTTT. The encoded protein is CASSWDFGPGELFF.

The genes are TRBV7-6 and TRBJ2-5, with 7 bases lining up with TRBD2. CDR3 size: 15 residues. The V gene end was trimmed by 3 bases and the J gene end by 6 bases; junction bases not matched to a gene: 10. Germline V lookup: CDR1 SGHVS, CDR2 FNYEAQ. CDR3 nucleotides: TGTGCCAGCAGCTTGTCAGGGCCCGGGGGGAAGACCCAGTACTTC. Its translation is CASSLSGPGGKTQYF.

This clone was seen only once. The chain employs TRBV9 and TRBJ2-2; D remains unclear. Trimming shortened V by 2 bases and J by 3 bases, and 8 bases separated the two germline ends. The CDR3 loop spans 14 amino acids. The germline gives CDR1 SGDLS, CDR2 YYNGEE. Here the CDR3 reads CASSVTGYTGELFF. CDR3 nucleotides: TGTGCCAGCAGCGTGACTGGTTACACCGGGGAGCTGTTTTTT.

This chain joins TRBV5-1 and TRBJ2-1, with 9 positions matching TRBD2. CDR3 length: 17 amino acids. From germline, CDR1 is SGHRS and CDR2 YFSETQ. Germline trimming cut 8 bases from V and 6 bases from J; bases unmatched to any gene: 18. CDR3 sequence: CASRVGLPGTSFNEQFF. CDR3 nucleotides: TGCGCCAGTAGGGTTGGGTTGCCCGGGACTAGCTTCAATGAGCAGTTCTTC.

The V gene is TRBV18, the J gene TRBJ1-4; 8 bases align to TRBD1. This CDR3 spans 16 amino acids. The ends lost 4 bases at V and 4 bases at J; junction bases unmatched: 8. CDR1 and CDR2 (germline): KGHSH, LQKENI. The CDR3 reads CASSLFGQGFNEKLFF. In DNA, the CDR3 is TGTGCCAGCTCACTTTTTGGACAGGGCTTTAATGAAAAACTGTTTTTT.

This sequence joins TRBV7-9 and TRBJ2-3, with TRBD2 matching over 7 bases. Germline CDR1 and CDR2: SEHNR and FQNEAQ (reference sequence). V was pared by 1 base and J by 5 bases, with 6 bases of the junction left unmatched. This CDR3 region has 15 residues. CDR3 coding DNA: TGTGCCAGCAGCTTAGGGAGCTGGGAGGGAGATACGCAGTATTTT. Its protein is CASSLGSWEGDTQYF.

This chain joins TRBV28 and TRBJ2-3; no reliable D call. Germline CDR1 is MDHEN and CDR2 is SYDVKM. Deletions cut 6 bases from V and 6 bases from J, with 13 bases between. CDR3 length: 13 residues. CDR3 nucleotide sequence: TGTGCCAGCAGCCACCACGCAGTGGATACGCAGTATTTT. Its translation is CASSHHAVDTQYF. Using reference TRBV28 and TRBJ2-3 for the parts outside the CDR3, the full variable domain is DVKVTQSSRYLVKRTGEKVFLECVQDMDHENMFWYRQDPGLGLRLIYFSYDVKMKEKGDIPEGYSVSREKKERFSLILESASTNQTSMYLCASSHHAVDTQYFGPGTRLTVL.

This sequence joins TRBV6-5 and TRBJ1-2; possibly TRBD1 for D (5 bases). The V end was cut by 0 bases, the J end by 8 bases, with 16 bases between. Germline loops: CDR1 MNHEY, CDR2 SVGAGI. This CDR3 contains 15 residues. The CDR3 DNA reads as TGTGCCAGCAGTTACTCCCTGACAGTCCTTAACGGCTACACCTTC. It specifies CASSYSLTVLNGYTF.

The chain employs TRBV5-4 and TRBJ2-7, with 16 bases aligning to TRBD2. The length of the CDR3 is 16 residues. The V and J ends lost 2 bases and 2 bases, in that order; junction bases with no gene match: 1. Germline V gene lookup returns CDR1 SGHNT and CDR2 YYREEE (reference sequence). CDR3 nucleotide sequence: TGTGCCAGCAGCTTCGGGACTAGCGGGAGGGCCTACGAGCAGTACTTC. Protein: CASSFGTSGRAYEQYF.

The chain has TRBV5-1 and TRBJ1-2, with TRBD1 matching 11 bases. CDR3 size: 14 residues. Germline V gene lookup returns CDR1 SGHRS and CDR2 YFSETQ. The V gene end was trimmed by 5 bases and the J gene end by 6 bases; junction bases not matched to a gene: 6. Here the CDR3 reads CASRPGTGGDGYTF. CDR3 coding DNA: TGCGCCAGCAGACCCGGGACAGGGGGAGATGGCTACACCTTC.

V is TRBV4-2 and J is TRBJ1-4; D is ambiguous. CDR1 and CDR2 (germline): LGHNA, YNFKEQ. The CDR3 has 16 residues. Trimming took 1 base from V and 14 from J, leaving 23 bases between them. Here the CDR3 reads CASSQVRSRPGSILFF. CDR3 bases: TGTGCCAGCAGCCAAGTGAGGTCCAGGCCGGGGTCGATCCTGTTTTTT.

The V gene is TRBV5-6, the J gene TRBJ2-7; possibly TRBD2 for D (5 bases). V lost 2 bases to trimming and J lost 5 bases, with 8 bases between them. Germline CDR1 SGHDT, CDR2 YYEEEE. The CDR3 length is 12 residues. The CDR3 bases are TGTGCCAGCAGCTTTGTGGGAGACGAGCAGTACTTC. Translation: CASSFVGDEQYF.

The rearrangement links TRBV2 to TRBJ1-5; D call uncertain. CDR1 is SNHLY and CDR2 is FYNNEI in the germline V gene. The CDR3 loop spans 15 amino acids. With 3 bases removed from V and 2 bases from J, the gap between germline ends came to 11 bases. CDR3 nucleotides: TGTGCCAGCAGTGACAGCGGAGGTGGCAATCAGCCCCAGCATTTT. Translated: CASSDSGGGNQPQHF. The whole variable domain, remainder taken from reference TRBV2 and TRBJ1-5, is EPEVTQTPSHQVTQMGQEVILRCVPISNHLYFYWYRQILGQKVEFLVSFYNNEISEKSEIFDDQFSVERPDGSNFTLKIRSTKLEDSAMYFCASSDSGGGNQPQHFGDGTRLSIL.

J is TRBJ1-1 and V is TRBV13; a possible D gene is TRBD1 (6 bases). The CDR3 has 14 amino acids. Germline V CDR1 and CDR2: PRHDT, FYEKMQ (reference sequence). V lost 2 bases to trimming and J lost 1 base, with 8 bases between them. The chain's CDR3 is CASSLRGGNTEAFF. In DNA, the CDR3 is TGTGCCAGCAGCTTAAGAGGGGGGAACACTGAAGCTTTCTTT.

This clone was seen a few times. The chain joins TRBV14 to TRBJ1-2; D gene ambiguous. The CDR3 totals 12 residues. The germline gives CDR1 SGHDN, CDR2 FVKESK. Trimming pared 10 bases from V and 4 bases from J, leaving 13 bases between. The CDR3 bases are TGTGCCACCTCGGAGGGAGCCTATGGCTACACCTTC. Its protein is CATSEGAYGYTF. Complete variable domain (other parts from reference TRBV14 and TRBJ1-2): EAGVTQFPSHSVIEKGQTVTLRCDPISGHDNLYWYRRVMGKEIKFLLHFVKESKQDESGMPNNRFLAERTGGTYSTLKVQPAELEDSGVYFCATSEGAYGYTFGSGTRLTVV.

The chain carries TRBV18 and TRBJ1-1; no clear D gene. The CDR3 sequence is 12 residues long. Germline CDR1 reads KGHSH; CDR2 reads LQKENI. Trimming pared 1 base from V and 8 bases from J, leaving 8 bases between. The CDR3 nucleotides are TGTGCCAGCTCACCACGTGAGGGAGAAGCTTTCTTT. Its protein is CASSPREGEAFF.

The rearrangement uses TRBV16 and TRBJ1-1; 8 bases fit TRBD1. CDR3 length equals 13 residues. CDR1 and CDR2 from the germline V gene are KGHSY and FQNENV. The J segment lost 11 bases and the V segment lost 1 base, leaving 6 bases of the junction unmatched. CDR3 bases: TGTGCCAGCAGCCAATGGCCGGGACAGGTGGCTTTCTTT. It specifies CASSQWPGQVAFF.

This clone was observed a single time. The rearrangement joins TRBV9 to TRBJ2-3, with 16 nucleotides matching TRBD2. The J segment lost 3 bases and the V segment lost 4 bases, leaving 8 bases of the junction unmatched. Looked up from germline, CDR1 is SGDLS and CDR2 is YYNGEE. The CDR3 covers 18 residues. The CDR3 sequence is CASSPGLAGGPITDTQYF. Written as DNA, the CDR3 is TGTGCCAGCAGCCCGGGACTAGCGGGAGGGCCGATAACAGATACGCAGTATTTT.

The chain has TRBV28 and TRBJ2-1, with D possibly being TRBD1 (5 bases). Germline V gene lookup returns CDR1 MDHEN and CDR2 SYDVKM. V was pared by 4 bases and J by 5 bases, with 15 bases between. The CDR3 sequence is 15 residues long. The CDR3 here is CASSSAGASDNEQFF. DNA of the CDR3: TGTGCCAGCAGTTCGGCTGGGGCTTCCGACAATGAGCAGTTCTTC.